Shown below are 20 T cell receptor beta chains from a single sample sequenced in a study of T cell changes during pregnancy in multiple sclerosis. Sequencing used immunoSEQ multiplex PCR; TCRdb keeps in-frame clones, though not all of them. The sample lists 25,000 to 30,000 clones; about 91% were seen once. The sequenced sample was CD4+ T cells from peripheral blood mononuclear cells, obtained in the second trimester of pregnancy. These receptors were collected from a female donor with multiple sclerosis, enrolled in a pregnancy study.

The chain joins TRBV21-1 to TRBJ2-5; the tabulated D call, TRBD2, remains unverified against the DNA. TRBV21-1 is a known pseudogene. This CDR3 is 16 amino acids long. The CDR3 reads CASSKIPRGYKETQYF. The CDR3, as DNA: TGTGCCAGCAGCAAAATCCCCAGAGGCTACAAAGAGACCCAGTACTTC.

The chain links TRBV5-1 to TRBJ2-1; TRBD1 matches 7 bases. The germline CDR1 and CDR2 sequences are SGHRS and YFSETQ. Trimming took 4 bases from V and 7 from J; bases not matched to a gene: 20. This CDR3 has 18 amino acids. CDR3 residues: CASSRREGAVPPWNEQFF. The CDR3 nucleotides read TGCGCCAGCAGCCGGCGAGAGGGGGCCGTCCCCCCCTGGAATGAGCAGTTCTTC.

The rearrangement joins TRBV27 to TRBJ2-7, with D unclear. V was trimmed by 7 bases and J by 0 bases, leaving 16 bases between them. From germline, CDR1 is MNHEY and CDR2 SMNVEV (reference sequence). The CDR3 runs 15 residues. Here the CDR3 reads CASNQEGRPSYEQYF. CDR3 nucleotide sequence: TGTGCCAGCAACCAGGAAGGCAGGCCCTCCTACGAGCAGTACTTC.

The chain links TRBV6-6 to TRBJ1-5; D not certain. V was pared by 2 bases and J by 0 bases, with 5 bases between. The CDR3 covers 14 residues. Per the germline V gene, CDR1 is MNHNY and CDR2 is SVGAGI (reference sequence). The CDR3 region is CASSYRDSNQPQHF. The CDR3 nucleotides read TGTGCCAGCAGTTACAGAGATAGCAATCAGCCCCAGCATTTT.

The chain carries TRBV6-5 and TRBJ2-2, with 7 bases aligning to TRBD2. Trimming removed 6 bases from V and 5 bases from J; junction bases left unmatched: 9. This CDR3 has 15 amino acids. Germline V gene sequence: CDR1 MNHEY, CDR2 SVGAGI. Here the CDR3 reads CASRPVGRGTGELFF. In DNA, the CDR3 is TGTGCCAGCAGACCCGTAGGGCGGGGGACCGGGGAGCTGTTTTTT.

The rearrangement joins TRBV4-3 to TRBJ2-1, with D possibly matching TRBD2 (6 bases). Germline CDR1 is LGHNA and CDR2 is YSLEER. The CDR3 is 13 residues long. Trimming cost V 4 bases and J 4 bases, with 8 bases left between them. CDR3 DNA: TGCGCCAGCAGCCGTAGCGGTTACAATGAGCAGTTCTTC. Protein: CASSRSGYNEQFF.

The CDR3 here is CASSFGQGADTQYF. CDR3 nucleotides: TGCGCCAGCAGCTTCGGGCAGGGTGCAGATACGCAGTATTTT. This sequence joins TRBV5-1 and TRBJ2-3, with D possibly being TRBD1 (5 bases). Germline V gene data show CDR1 as SGHRS and CDR2 as YFSETQ. The V end lost 2 bases, the J end lost 4 bases, and 11 bases lay between the germline ends. The CDR3 is made up of 14 amino acids.

The V call is TRBV20-1, the J call TRBJ1-1; D gene ambiguous. This CDR3 spans 10 amino acids. V lost 6 bases to trimming and J lost 7 bases, with 9 bases between them. Germline lookup yields CDR1 DFQATT and CDR2 SNEGSKA (reference sequence). CDR3 sequence (DNA): TGCAGTGCCTTCGGTAATGAAGCTTTCTTT. Translation gives CSAFGNEAFF.

The CDR3 DNA reads TGCGCCAGCAGCTCTCAGCCGGGACAGGGAACAGAAGAGCAGTTCTTC. Its translation is CASSSQPGQGTEEQFF. This chain joins TRBV5-1 and TRBJ2-1, with 9 bases identical to TRBD1. This CDR3 is built from 16 residues. The germline gives CDR1 SGHRS, CDR2 YFSETQ. Unmatched junction bases numbered 14, after V lost 3 bases and J lost 10 bases.

This chain connects TRBV5-5 to TRBJ1-1; D remains ambiguous. Germline CDR1 and CDR2: SGHKS and YYEKEE (reference sequence). V dropped 2 bases and J dropped 1 base, with 9 bases sitting between them. The CDR3 loop spans 14 amino acids. The DNA of the CDR3 is TGTGCCAGCAGCTTTCTCCCGGGGAACACTGAAGCTTTCTTT. This encodes CASSFLPGNTEAFF.

The chain carries TRBV19 and TRBJ1-2; tentatively, D is TRBD1 (6 bases). The CDR3 sequence is 13 residues long. V was pared by 5 bases and J by 2 bases, with 9 bases between. Germline V CDR1 and CDR2: LNHDA, SQIVND (reference sequence). The CDR3 protein is CASSPTGNYGYTF. The DNA of the CDR3 is TGTGCCAGTAGTCCAACAGGGAACTATGGCTACACCTTC.

This rearrangement joins TRBV27 to TRBJ2-7, with D possibly matching TRBD2 (6 bases). The CDR3 has 12 residues. Germline-derived CDR1 and CDR2 are MNHEY and SMNVEV (reference sequence). Between the trimmed V and J ends, which lost 5 bases and 9 bases, there was a span of 14 bases. CDR3 coding DNA: TGTGCCAGCAGTCAACTCGGCGGGGTGCAGTACTTC. This translates into CASSQLGGVQYF.

With regard to this clone: Germline is not matched at one junction end, which may reflect a read error. The rearrangement links TRBV19 to TRBJ1-5; 9 nucleotides align to TRBD1. The germline V gene encodes CDR1 LNHDA and CDR2 SQIVND (reference sequence). The length of the CDR3 is 19 residues. The DNA for the CDR3 is TGTGCCAGTAGTATTATTCAGCCGGGCTGGGACAGGGCTAATCGGCCCCAGCATTTT. Translation: CASSIIQPGWDRANRPQHF. The complete variable domain, with remaining parts taken from reference TRBV19 and TRBJ1-5, reads DGGITQSPKYLFRKEGQNVTLSCEQNLNHDAMYWYRQDPGQGLRLIYYSQIVNDFQKGDIAEGYSVSREKKESFPLTVTSAQKNPTAFYLCASSIIQPGWDRANRPQHFGDGTRLSIL.

Written as DNA, the CDR3 is TGTGCCAGCAGCCTTACAGGGAGCTCCTACAATGAGCAGTTCTTC. This translates into CASSLTGSSYNEQFF. The V and J genes are TRBV6-6 and TRBJ2-1; maybe TRBD1 (6 bases). Germline CDR1 reads MNHNY; CDR2 reads SVGAGI (reference sequence). The CDR3 consists of 15 residues. The germline V and J ends were trimmed by 6 bases and 0 bases, with 12 bases remaining between them.

The chain is built from TRBV7-9 and TRBJ1-1; a possible D gene is TRBD1 (6 bases). V was pared by 1 base and J by 0 bases, with 21 bases between. The germline V gene encodes CDR1 SEHNR and CDR2 FQNEAQ (reference sequence). The CDR3 covers 19 residues. The CDR3 loop is CASSLEVRGRGGMNTEAFF. CDR3 coding DNA: TGTGCCAGCAGCTTAGAGGTTCGTGGCAGGGGTGGAATGAACACTGAAGCTTTCTTT. The complete variable domain, with remaining parts taken from reference TRBV7-9 and TRBJ1-1, reads DTGVSQNPRHKITKRGQNVTFRCDPISEHNRLYWYRQTLGQGPEFLTYFQNEAQLEKSRLLSDRFSAERPKGSFSTLEIQRTEQGDSAMYLCASSLEVRGRGGMNTEAFFGQGTRLTVV.

The CDR3 spells CASSPRASGAETQYF. The CDR3 bases are TGTGCCAGCTCACCAAGGGCTAGCGGGGCGGAGACCCAGTACTTC. This chain uses TRBV18 with TRBJ2-5; 9 nucleotides match TRBD2. Germline V gives CDR1 KGHSH, CDR2 LQKENI. The CDR3 has 15 residues. Trimming took 2 bases from V and 5 from J; bases not matched to a gene: 6.

J is TRBJ2-5 and V is TRBV7-2; 7 positions match TRBD2. The germline CDR1 and CDR2 sequences are SGHTA and FQGNSA. This CDR3 is built from 14 residues. The V and J ends lost 0 bases and 2 bases, in that order; junction bases with no gene match: 0. CDR3 sequence: CASSLAGGQETQYF. The CDR3 coding sequence is TGTGCCAGCAGCTTAGCGGGGGGGCAAGAGACCCAGTACTTC.

J is TRBJ1-6 and V is TRBV6-1; no definite D call. V shed 1 base and J shed 12 bases, with 10 bases lying between them. Germline values: CDR1 MNHNS, CDR2 SASEGT. This CDR3 region has 13 residues. This CDR3 is CASSEVRMRPLHF. The DNA of the CDR3 is TGTGCCAGCAGTGAAGTACGAATGAGACCCCTCCACTTT.

This clone has just one count. The gene calls are TRBV5-8 and TRBJ2-3; TRBD1 matches 9 bases. CDR3 length: 16 residues. With V trimmed by 0 bases and J by 2 bases, 4 bases remained unmatched. CDR1 is SGHTS, CDR2 YDEGEE, per germline. The DNA for the CDR3 is TGTGCCAGCAGCTTGGGCACAGGGGGCTACACAGATACGCAGTATTTT. It encodes CASSLGTGGYTDTQYF.

This clone has only a few counts. The CDR3 DNA is TGTGCCAGCAGACGAGACAGGCTCCGATATGGCTACACCTTC. Residues: CASRRDRLRYGYTF. The chain joins TRBV6-5 to TRBJ1-2, with a possible D match to TRBD1 (6 bases). The germline V gene has CDR1 MNHEY and CDR2 SVGAGI. The CDR3 has 14 residues. V lost 6 bases and J lost 5, with 16 bases in between.